The 28 T cell receptor beta chains below come from one sample, sequenced in a study of graft-versus-host responses after intestinal transplantation. Sequenced by immunoSEQ multiplex PCR; TCRdb stores in-frame clones only, minus some. Seen here are more than 60,000 clones, about 90% observed once, and the top ten hold 1.3%. No antigen has been identified for these receptors. The material was unstimulated CD8+ T cells sorted from spleen or lymph node cells, obtained before intestinal transplant. These TCRs come from a human donor who received an intestinal transplant.

CDR3 DNA: TGTGCCAGCAGCCCCAGGACAGGGTGGGGGACTGAAGCTTTCTTT. Amino acids: CASSPRTGWGTEAFF. The genes are TRBV14 and TRBJ1-1; 8 bases map to TRBD1. After removal of 4 bases from V and 5 bases from J, the junction contained 9 bases not matched to a gene. The CDR3 totals 15 residues. Per germline, CDR1 SGHDN and CDR2 FVKESK. Drawing the rest from reference TRBV14 and TRBJ1-1, the complete variable domain is EAGVTQFPSHSVIEKGQTVTLRCDPISGHDNLYWYRRVMGKEIKFLLHFVKESKQDESGMPNNRFLAERTGGTYSTLKVQPAELEDSGVYFCASSPRTGWGTEAFFGQGTRLTVV.

The table lists this clone with a few counts. The chain combines TRBV6-5 with TRBJ1-2; TRBD1 is a possible D gene (5 bases). The CDR3 extends over 13 amino acids. V was shortened by 5 bases and J by 4 bases, with 11 bases between the two germline ends. Per germline, CDR1 MNHEY and CDR2 SVGAGI. In DNA form, the CDR3 reads TGTGCCAGCAGTGAAGACAGCCCCTATGGCTACACCTTC. Its translation: CASSEDSPYGYTF.

The chain joins TRBV6-1 to TRBJ2-7; the D gene is possibly TRBD1 (5 bases). The CDR3 length is 11 residues. The V end was cut by 8 bases, the J end by 5 bases, with 10 bases between. CDR1 and CDR2 from the germline V gene are MNHNS and SASEGT. CDR3 nucleotides: TGTGCCAGCGAAGACAGTAACGAGCAGTACTTC. The encoded protein is CASEDSNEQYF.

This rearrangement joins TRBV2 to TRBJ1-6; TRBD1 agrees at 8 bases. The germline CDR1 and CDR2 sequences are SNHLY and FYNNEI. V trimming: 7 bases; J trimming: 6 bases; junction bases outside the gene matches: 8. There are 15 residues in the CDR3. CDR3 DNA sequence: TGTGCCAGCACGGGTAGCACAGGGGGTAATTCACCCCTCCACTTT. Protein: CASTGSTGGNSPLHF.

The chain couples TRBV5-6 to TRBJ2-7; the match to TRBD1 covers 11 bases. Trimming removed 6 bases from V and 4 bases from J; junction bases left unmatched: 6. Germline CDR1 SGHDT, CDR2 YYEEEE. This CDR3 has 14 amino acids. The CDR3 loop is CASTPGTGGYEQYF. DNA of the CDR3: TGTGCCAGCACCCCCGGGACAGGGGGTTACGAGCAGTACTTC.

Here the CDR3 reads CASSFPSRGTYEQYF. CDR3 nucleotide sequence: TGTGCCAGCAGCTTCCCCAGCCGGGGGACCTACGAGCAGTACTTC. V gene TRBV13 combines with J gene TRBJ2-7; D might be TRBD2 (6 bases). Trimming cost V 3 bases and J 2 bases, with 14 bases left between them. This CDR3 region has 15 residues. In germline, CDR1 is PRHDT, CDR2 FYEKMQ (reference sequence).

A single count supports this clone. The genes are TRBV7-9 and TRBJ2-1; maybe TRBD1 (6 bases). The germline gives CDR1 SEHNR, CDR2 FQNEAQ (reference sequence). V dropped 4 bases and J dropped 0 bases, with 13 bases sitting between them. The CDR3 length is 16 residues. The CDR3 DNA follows: TGTGCCAGCAGCTCTCCGACAGGCCTCTCCTACAATGAGCAGTTCTTC. This sequence encodes CASSSPTGLSYNEQFF.

V gene TRBV14 combines with J gene TRBJ2-7; a weak D match, TRBD2 (5 bases). This CDR3 has 16 amino acids. Deletions cut 4 bases from V and 7 bases from J, with 23 bases between. In germline, CDR1 is SGHDN, CDR2 FVKESK. As DNA, the CDR3 is TGTGCCAGCAGCCCGAGGGTCCTGGAGATTGAGATTGAGCAGTACTTC. The encoded protein is CASSPRVLEIEIEQYF.

V is TRBV7-3 and J is TRBJ2-7; tentatively, D is TRBD2 (5 bases). This CDR3 is built from 16 residues. Germline CDR1 reads SGHTA; CDR2 reads FQGTGA. Trimming stripped 4 bases from V and 4 bases from J, with 20 bases between. The CDR3 sequence is CASSSTGSGDPYEQYF. CDR3 nucleotides: TGTGCCAGCAGCTCGACCGGAAGCGGTGACCCATACGAGCAGTACTTC.

This rearrangement joins TRBV29-1 to TRBJ2-1; tentatively, D is TRBD2 (6 bases). The V and J ends lost 4 bases and 2 bases respectively, with 12 bases between them. Looked up from germline, CDR1 is SQVTM and CDR2 is ANQGSEA. The CDR3 covers 14 residues. CDR3 amino acids: CSVVGLETYNEQFF. The CDR3 DNA reads as TGCAGCGTTGTGGGACTTGAAACCTACAATGAGCAGTTCTTC.

The chain recombines TRBV7-9 with TRBJ2-5; TRBD2 matches 8 bases. The DNA end favors TRBJ2-7, so the J call may be wrong. Per germline, CDR1 SEHNR and CDR2 FQNEAQ (reference sequence). The CDR3 has 14 amino acids. Here the CDR3 reads CASSPAGAAYEQYF. For the CDR3, the DNA is TGTGCCAGCAGCCCAGCGGGGGCGGCCTACGAGCAGTACTTC.

This chain uses TRBV9 with TRBJ1-1; weak D call: TRBD1 (5 bases). The germline V gene encodes CDR1 SGDLS and CDR2 YYNGEE. The germline V and J ends were trimmed by 4 bases and 0 bases, with 16 bases remaining between them. The CDR3 loop spans 16 amino acids. CDR3 bases: TGTGCCAGCAGCCCATACAGCGGGGGGATGAACACTGAAGCTTTCTTT. This gives the protein CASSPYSGGMNTEAFF.

This sequence joins TRBV19 and TRBJ1-1, with D maybe TRBD1 (5 bases). The CDR3 consists of 13 residues. V lost 3 bases and J lost 4, with 9 bases in between. Germline V gene sequence: CDR1 LNHDA, CDR2 SQIVND (reference sequence). DNA for the CDR3: TGTGCCAGTAGTATGGAGGGGCTCACTGAAGCTTTCTTT. Protein sequence: CASSMEGLTEAFF.

J is TRBJ1-5 and V is TRBV4-1; TRBD1 might be the D (6 bases). With 4 bases removed from V and 4 bases from J, the gap between germline ends came to 11 bases. Germline CDR1 is MGHRA and CDR2 is YSYEKL. CDR3 size: 14 residues. CDR3 residues: CASSPTGLNQPQHF. In DNA, the CDR3 is TGCGCCAGCAGCCCCACAGGGTTGAATCAGCCCCAGCATTTT.

The J gene is TRBJ2-7, the V gene TRBV12-5; no clear D. The CDR3 runs to 13 residues. Germline loops: CDR1 LGHNT, CDR2 FRNRAP. Between the trimmed V and J ends, which lost 5 bases and 0 bases, there was a span of 8 bases. CDR3 nucleotide sequence: TGTGCTAGTGGTGCAGGCCCCTCCTACGAGCAGTACTTC. As protein: CASGAGPSYEQYF.

In DNA form, the CDR3 reads TGTGCTAGTGGTTTGGGAACTATTAGGAATGAGCAGTTCTTC. Amino acid sequence: CASGLGTIRNEQFF. This chain uses TRBV12-5 with TRBJ2-1; D is undetermined. The CDR3 sequence is 14 residues long. V was cut by 1 base and J by 7 bases, with 11 bases left in between. From germline, CDR1 is LGHNT and CDR2 FRNRAP.

V and J are TRBV4-1 and TRBJ2-5; 12 bases map to TRBD2. This CDR3 contains 16 residues. Germline CDR1 MGHRA, CDR2 YSYEKL. V was pared by 2 bases and J by 2 bases, with 3 bases of the junction left unmatched. For the CDR3, the DNA is TGCGCCAGCAGCCAATGGACTAGCGGGGATCAAGAGACCCAGTACTTC. Protein: CASSQWTSGDQETQYF.

The chain uses TRBV7-2 and TRBJ2-3; D is perhaps TRBD2 (6 bases). V was clipped by 4 bases and J by 3 bases, with 14 bases between them. CDR3 length: 15 amino acids. Germline lookup yields CDR1 SGHTA and CDR2 FQGNSA. DNA for the CDR3: TGTGCCAGCAGCTCCGGGAGTTGGGAGACAGATACGCAGTATTTT. Encoded protein: CASSSGSWETDTQYF.

The chain employs TRBV4-2 and TRBJ2-7; 8 bases are shared with TRBD2. V was clipped by 0 bases and J by 0 bases; unmatched bases: 4. The CDR3 spans 16 residues. CDR1 is LGHNA and CDR2 is YNFKEQ in the germline V gene. CDR3 in amino acids: CASSQDPSGGSYEQYF. The CDR3, as DNA: TGTGCCAGCAGCCAAGATCCCAGCGGGGGCTCCTACGAGCAGTACTTC.

The V and J genes are TRBV10-3 and TRBJ2-1; TRBD2 aligns across 10 bases. V lost 6 bases, J lost 6 bases, and 5 bases stayed unmatched. CDR1 ENHRY and CDR2 SYGVKD come from the germline V gene. This CDR3 contains 14 residues. CDR3 protein: CAIRPAGGRNEQFF. CDR3 DNA: TGTGCCATCAGGCCAGCGGGGGGGCGCAATGAGCAGTTCTTC.

The CDR3 reads CASTEQGARGYTF. Written as DNA, the CDR3 is TGTGCCAGCACCGAACAGGGGGCACGGGGCTACACCTTC. This chain joins TRBV6-6 and TRBJ1-2, with TRBD1 identical over 9 bases. The CDR3 is 13 amino acids. The V gene end was trimmed by 7 bases and the J gene end by 8 bases; junction bases not matched to a gene: 8. CDR1 MNHNY and CDR2 SVGAGI come from the germline V gene (reference sequence).

The V call is TRBV5-5, the J call TRBJ1-5; D possibly corresponds to TRBD1 (5 bases). Germline V gene sequence: CDR1 SGHKS, CDR2 YYEKEE (reference sequence). CDR3 length equals 16 residues. The V end was cut by 1 base, the J end by 2 bases, with 13 bases between. Here the CDR3 reads CASSLFGGVGNQPQHF. The CDR3 DNA sequence: TGTGCCAGCAGCTTGTTCGGGGGAGTGGGCAATCAGCCCCAGCATTTT. Using reference TRBV5-5 and TRBJ1-5 for the parts outside the CDR3, the full variable domain is DAGVTQSPTHLIKTRGQQVTLRCSPISGHKSVSWYQQVLGQGPQFIFQYYEKEERGRGNFPDRFSARQFPNYSSELNVNALLLGDSALYLCASSLFGGVGNQPQHFGDGTRLSIL.

The rearrangement links TRBV6-5 to TRBJ2-2, with no clear D. V dropped 2 bases and J dropped 6 bases, with 10 bases sitting between them. CDR1 is MNHEY, CDR2 SVGAGI, per germline. The CDR3 length is 14 residues. CDR3 bases: TGTGCCAGCAGTTACAAGTTGGCCGCCGGGGAGCTGTTTTTT. Protein sequence: CASSYKLAAGELFF.

The V gene is TRBV7-2, the J gene TRBJ1-2; no clear D gene. V was cut by 2 bases and J by 4 bases, with 11 bases left in between. The CDR3 runs 14 residues. Per the germline V gene, CDR1 is SGHTA and CDR2 is FQGNSA. For the CDR3, the DNA is TGTGCCAGCAGCTTACTCCTCCCGGGCTATGGCTACACCTTC. Amino acid sequence: CASSLLLPGYGYTF.

The genes are TRBV29-1 and TRBJ2-5, with 8 bases fitting TRBD1. The J call may not be correct, given that the DNA end is closer to TRBJ2-7. The CDR3 loop spans 13 amino acids. Germline loops: CDR1 SQVTM, CDR2 ANQGSEA. The CDR3: CSVEGQGTYEQYF. The CDR3 nucleotides are TGCAGCGTTGAAGGACAGGGGACCTACGAGCAGTACTTC.

This clone turned up a few times. This chain joins TRBV7-2 and TRBJ1-5, with D perhaps TRBD1 (5 bases). Germline lookup yields CDR1 SGHTA and CDR2 FQGNSA. Trimming took 5 bases from V and 7 from J, leaving 15 bases between them. The CDR3 consists of 14 residues. In nucleotides, the CDR3 is TGTGCCAGCAGCCCCTGGGGGGTGAGCCAGCCCCAGCATTTT. Translation gives CASSPWGVSQPQHF.

This clone was recorded once. The chain employs TRBV2 and TRBJ1-1; D possibly corresponds to TRBD1 (5 bases). V was cut by 7 bases and J by 0 bases, with 9 bases left in between. This CDR3 is 13 amino acids long. Germline CDR1 reads SNHLY; CDR2 reads FYNNEI. CDR3 DNA sequence: TGTGCCAGCACGGGCAGGGTGAACACTGAAGCTTTCTTT. It yields the protein CASTGRVNTEAFF.

This chain connects TRBV5-1 to TRBJ1-3; 7 bases fit TRBD1. The CDR3 is 15 amino acids. CDR1 and CDR2 from the germline V gene are SGHRS and YFSETQ. The trim removed 4 bases at V and 4 bases at J, leaving 8 bases unmatched. The CDR3 reads CASSTLPTGGNTIYF. CDR3 in DNA: TGCGCCAGCAGCACCCTGCCGACAGGGGGAAACACCATATATTTT. Combining the CDR3 with reference TRBV5-1 and TRBJ1-3 gives the whole variable domain KAGVTQTPRYLIKTRGQQVTLSCSPISGHRSVSWYQQTPGQGLQFLFEYFSETQRNKGNFPGRFSGRQFSNSRSEMNVSTLELGDSALYLCASSTLPTGGNTIYFGEGSWLTVV.